The 13 T cell receptor beta chains presented below share a single source sample, sequenced in a study of cytomegalovirus exposure and HLA in healthy donors. Amplification used 60 Vbeta primers and 13 Jbeta primers. The repertoire was sequenced with immunoSEQ multiplex PCR; TCRdb's copy has only in-frame clones and lacks some. The data show about 130,000 clones, with around three quarters seen just once and 2.5% to 3% held by the top ten. Sequenced sample: PBMCs. These TCRs come from a man aged 30 to 45 in good health and CMV-seronegative.

V and J are TRBV28 and TRBJ2-1, with TRBD1 matching 9 bases. Germline CDR1 MDHEN, CDR2 SYDVKM. Trimming took 5 bases from V and 6 from J; bases not matched to a gene: 14. The CDR3 contains 17 residues. This chain's CDR3 is CASSGHAGQGKFNEQFF. The DNA for the CDR3 is TGTGCCAGCAGTGGCCACGCGGGACAGGGTAAATTCAATGAGCAGTTCTTC. The full variable domain, its missing parts supplied by reference TRBV28 and TRBJ2-1, is DVKVTQSSRYLVKRTGEKVFLECVQDMDHENMFWYRQDPGLGLRLIYFSYDVKMKEKGDIPEGYSVSREKKERFSLILESASTNQTSMYLCASSGHAGQGKFNEQFFGPGTRLTVL.

The chain links TRBV27 to TRBJ1-2; D is unclear. V was pared by 7 bases and J by 7 bases, with 16 bases between. CDR3 length equals 13 residues. Germline CDR1 and CDR2: MNHEY and SMNVEV (reference sequence). Here the CDR3 DNA reads TGTGCCAGCACCTCATTCGGGAGCGCTGGCTACACCTTC. Translating it yields CASTSFGSAGYTF.

V gene TRBV6-6 combines with J gene TRBJ2-5; TRBD2 is a possible D gene (5 bases). The DNA matches TRBJ2-7 better at its end, which makes the J call doubtful. In germline, CDR1 is MNHNY, CDR2 SVGAGI (reference sequence). The CDR3 is made up of 12 amino acids. The CDR3 nucleotides read TGTGCCAGCAGTGGAGGTAACTACGAGCAGTACTTC. This codes for CASSGGNYEQYF.

The chain has TRBV14 and TRBJ2-3; tentative D call: TRBD2 (6 bases). CDR3 length: 15 residues. The ends were cut back, 5 bases at V and 5 bases at J, with 17 bases in the middle. Per the germline V gene, CDR1 is SGHDN and CDR2 is FVKESK. Written as DNA, the CDR3 is TGTGCCAGCAGCAATCTAGCCGGGAGCGGAGATACGCAGTATTTT. Translated, it gives CASSNLAGSGDTQYF.

This sequence joins TRBV25-1 and TRBJ2-7, with 8 bases fitting TRBD1. The CDR3 runs to 14 residues. Germline lookup yields CDR1 MGHDK and CDR2 SYGVNS. V was pared by 3 bases and J by 4 bases, with 5 bases of the junction left unmatched. The CDR3 sequence: CASSDGTGQYEQYF. The CDR3 nucleotides read TGTGCCAGCAGTGATGGGACAGGACAATACGAGCAGTACTTC.

V and J are TRBV5-1 and TRBJ2-2; no clear D. Germline V gene data show CDR1 as SGHRS and CDR2 as YFSETQ. V lost 1 base, J lost 0 bases, and 7 bases lay in between. The CDR3 has 15 residues. The CDR3 coding sequence is TGCGCCAGCAGCTTGTTACAGACGAACACCGGGGAGCTGTTTTTT. Its protein is CASSLLQTNTGELFF.

This rearrangement joins TRBV5-1 to TRBJ1-2, with 10 bases lining up with TRBD1. Germline CDR1 and CDR2: SGHRS and YFSETQ. The CDR3 has 14 residues. V lost 4 bases, J lost 7 bases, and 7 bases stayed unmatched. The CDR3 DNA reads TGCGCCAGCAGCCCGACAGGGGGCGCGTCTGGCTACACCTTC. It translates to CASSPTGGASGYTF.

The chain carries TRBV5-8 and TRBJ2-7, with D perhaps matching TRBD2 (5 bases). Germline CDR1 reads SGHTS; CDR2 reads YDEGEE. The CDR3 contains 17 residues. The germline V and J ends were trimmed by 3 bases and 2 bases, with 21 bases remaining between them. The CDR3 reads CASSWEVLDGDAYEQYF. CDR3 bases: TGTGCCAGCAGCTGGGAAGTACTGGACGGGGATGCCTACGAGCAGTACTTC.

The chain recombines TRBV27 with TRBJ1-3; tentative D call: TRBD1 (5 bases). The CDR3 totals 15 residues. Trimming pared 2 bases from V and 3 bases from J, leaving 11 bases between. The germline CDR1 and CDR2 sequences are MNHEY and SMNVEV (reference sequence). Written as DNA, the CDR3 is TGTGCCAGCAGTTTAAGGCGGGGGGATGGAAACACCATATATTTT. It specifies CASSLRRGDGNTIYF.

This rearrangement joins TRBV14 to TRBJ2-5; TRBD1 agrees at 8 bases. With 4 bases clipped from V and 4 bases from J, the junction kept 5 bases outside the gene matches. The CDR3 runs 14 residues. Germline V CDR1 and CDR2: SGHDN, FVKESK. The CDR3 region is CASSPGQGRETQYF. In DNA form, the CDR3 reads TGTGCCAGCAGCCCCGGACAGGGAAGAGAGACCCAGTACTTC.

The gene calls are TRBV29-1 and TRBJ2-5, with TRBD1 identical over 12 bases. The CDR3 covers 15 residues. Germline trimming cut 1 base from V and 5 bases from J; bases unmatched to any gene: 5. CDR1 SQVTM and CDR2 ANQGSEA come from the germline V gene. CDR3 sequence: CSVEARDRGHETQYF. CDR3 bases: TGCAGCGTTGAAGCTCGGGACAGGGGGCATGAGACCCAGTACTTC.

The chain links TRBV25-1 to TRBJ1-2; 9 bases map to TRBD1. Unmatched junction bases numbered 12, after V lost 6 bases and J lost 4 bases. Looked up from germline, CDR1 is MGHDK and CDR2 is SYGVNS. CDR3 length: 16 residues. CDR3 sequence: CASRSGQGQSSYGYTF. In DNA form, the CDR3 reads TGTGCCAGCAGATCGGGACAGGGCCAGTCGAGCTATGGCTACACCTTC.

The V and J genes are TRBV14 and TRBJ2-5; 7 bases agree with TRBD2. The CDR3 loop spans 16 amino acids. Germline V gene sequence: CDR1 SGHDN, CDR2 FVKESK. Trimming removed 0 bases from V and 2 bases from J; junction bases left unmatched: 6. The CDR3 sequence is CASSQEMGGRQETQYF. The CDR3 nucleotides read TGTGCCAGCAGCCAAGAGATGGGAGGGAGGCAAGAGACCCAGTACTTC.